Listed below are T cell receptor beta chains from one sample, sequenced in a study of beta chain features in type 1 diabetes. Generated by immunoSEQ multiplex PCR, the TCRdb table keeps only in-frame clones and is missing some. Among hundreds of thousands of clones, around 15% were seen once, and the ten largest hold 0.022%. Sequenced sample: naive CD4+ T cells from blood. The origin of the receptors is a young man with type 1 diabetes. Each CDR3 is given without its conserved first and last residue.

v_gene: TRBV4-2
j_gene: TRBJ2-1
CDR3aa: ASSQDLAREQF

v_gene: TRBV5-6
j_gene: TRBJ1-6
CDR3aa: ASDGGSSYNSPLH

v_gene: TRBV28
j_gene: TRBJ1-1
CDR3aa: ASTPPRANTEAF

v_gene: TRBV5-1
j_gene: TRBJ2-2
CDR3aa: ASSLGQTGELF

v_gene: TRBV30
j_gene: TRBJ1-4
CDR3aa: AWNLAGGGEKLF

v_gene: TRBV5-4
j_gene: TRBJ2-1
CDR3aa: ASSLAPPGSLYNEQF

v_gene: TRBV2
j_gene: TRBJ1-2
CDR3aa: ASSQGADYGYT

v_gene: TRBV20-1
j_gene: TRBJ2-3
CDR3aa: SASLSDTQY

v_gene: TRBV4-1
j_gene: TRBJ2-2
CDR3aa: ASSQEPGGETGELF

v_gene: TRBV6-6
j_gene: TRBJ2-7
CDR3aa: ASSYPNEQY

v_gene: TRBV30
j_gene: TRBJ2-7
CDR3aa: AWSGQGVSEQY

v_gene: TRBV5-1
j_gene: TRBJ2-5
CDR3aa: ASSFASGIQETQY

v_gene: TRBV7-6
j_gene: TRBJ2-7
CDR3aa: ASSPLTVYEQY

v_gene: TRBV6-6
j_gene: TRBJ1-1
CDR3aa: ASIPTGGKNTEAF

v_gene: TRBV6-1
j_gene: TRBJ2-7
CDR3aa: ASSGRRGTSYEQY

v_gene: TRBV29-1
j_gene: TRBJ1-4
CDR3aa: SAQTGTGNEKLF